The clone carrying this T cell receptor beta chain was detected many times. The CDR3 has 14 amino acids. CDR1 and CDR2 (germline): SEHNR, FQNEAQ (reference sequence). Trimming stripped 5 bases from V and 6 bases from J, with 15 bases between. The authors prepared the TCRbeta library with unique molecular identifiers. One entry per CDR3 protein, called by TCRdb with MiXCR from the PCR reads. The table has a few hundred thousand distinct CDR3 sequences, approximately 9.7% seen once. This entry comes from a study of T-cell reconstitution after alpha-beta-depleted transplantation in children. The sample consisted of PBMCs from the stem cell graft donor, taken from the stem cell graft. This clonotype was sampled from a human donor who donated a stem cell graft to a child with SCID. This sequence joins TRBV7-9 and TRBJ2-3; D unresolved. The DNA of the CDR3 is TGTGCCAGCAGCGTCGGATCATTGCGGGATACGCAGTATTTT. This encodes CASSVGSLRDTQYF. Full variable domain (remainder filled in from reference TRBV7-9 and TRBJ2-3): DTGVSQNPRHKITKRGQNVTFRCDPISEHNRLYWYRQTLGQGPEFLTYFQNEAQLEKSRLLSDRFSAERPKGSFSTLEIQRTEQGDSAMYLCASSVGSLRDTQYFGPGTRLTVL.